Below are 2 T cell receptor beta chains sequenced from a single sample in a study of blood T cell repertoires in COVID-19. Profiling relied on immunoSEQ multiplex PCR, and the TCRdb table lists in-frame clones only, not all of them. This table holds 40,000 to 50,000 clones, more than 70% found once. Sequences were obtained from peripheral blood. The receptor source for this set is a human donor in a cohort sampled during active COVID-19.

The chain links TRBV6-5 to TRBJ2-7; tentatively, D is TRBD1 (5 bases). The CDR3 is 13 residues long. V gave up 6 bases and J gave up 4 bases, with 13 bases separating them. Germline V gene lookup returns CDR1 MNHEY and CDR2 SVGAGI. The CDR3 protein is CASSPPDSYEQYF. CDR3 in DNA: TGTGCCAGCAGCCCCCCCGACAGTTACGAGCAGTACTTC.

This clone is labeled medium-sized. V usage is TRBV6-1 and J usage is TRBJ1-5, with unresolved D. Germline-derived CDR1 and CDR2 are MNHNS and SASEGT. There are 14 residues in the CDR3. V was trimmed by 1 base and J by 2 bases, leaving 6 bases between them. CDR3 DNA sequence: TGTGCCAGCAGTGAAGGGTCAGGCAATCAGCCCCAGCATTTT. It yields the protein CASSEGSGNQPQHF.